These 24 T cell receptor beta chains were all obtained from the same sample, sequenced in a study of CD8 T cells in ankylosing spondylitis. TCRdb itself ran the 5' RACE reads through MiXCR, one entry per CDR3 protein. Of approximately 260,000 distinct CDR3 sequences in the sample, less than 10% were seen once. Sequencing was carried out using blood, either unsorted or a sorted T cell fraction (not recorded which). These receptors originate from a male donor with ankylosing spondylitis or in good health (not recorded which).

This clonotype was detected ten times or more. This chain links TRBV2 with TRBJ2-1; TRBD2 aligns across 8 bases. The CDR3 loop spans 14 amino acids. Germline V gene sequence: CDR1 SNHLY, CDR2 FYNNEI. The trim removed 6 bases at V and 3 bases at J, leaving 4 bases unmatched. The CDR3 DNA sequence: TGTGCCAGCAGAGCGGGGGTGCTCTACAATGAGCAGTTCTTC. Translating gives CASRAGVLYNEQFF.

In this sample, this clonotype turned up many times. The chain combines TRBV27 with TRBJ1-1, with 7 bases matching TRBD1. This CDR3 is built from 14 residues. V lost 4 bases, J lost 7 bases, and 9 bases stayed unmatched. The germline V gene has CDR1 MNHEY and CDR2 SMNVEV (reference sequence). The CDR3 region is CASSSVTGFIEAFF. The DNA of the CDR3 is TGTGCCAGCAGTTCCGTGACAGGGTTTATTGAAGCTTTCTTT.

A few counts support this clonotype. The V call is TRBV5-1, the J call TRBJ2-3; D remains ambiguous. Trimming left V 1 base short and J 6 bases short, with 6 bases between. CDR1 and CDR2 from the germline V gene are SGHRS and YFSETQ. The CDR3 consists of 12 residues. The CDR3 nucleotides read TGCGCCAGCAGCTTGATTAAGGATACGCAGTATTTT. Protein sequence: CASSLIKDTQYF.

The chain links TRBV13 to TRBJ1-2, with D tentatively TRBD1 (5 bases). The CDR3 is 14 residues long. The V end was cut by 2 bases, the J end by 8 bases, with 15 bases between. The germline V gene encodes CDR1 PRHDT and CDR2 FYEKMQ (reference sequence). The CDR3 protein is CASSLSQGRYGYTF. CDR3 DNA sequence: TGTGCCAGCAGCTTAAGCCAGGGAAGATACGGCTACACCTTC.

This clonotype was seen at least ten times. The gene calls are TRBV12-3 or TRBV12-4 and TRBJ2-3, with D possibly matching TRBD2 (6 bases). The CDR3 extends over 16 amino acids. V was clipped by 6 bases and J by 0 bases, with 16 bases between them. The CDR3 is CASSRGLGASTDTQYF. CDR3 nucleotides: TGTGCCAGCAGCCGGGGACTGGGCGCTAGCACAGATACGCAGTATTTT.

There are many counts of this clonotype. The chain couples TRBV6-2 or TRBV6-3 to TRBJ1-2, with TRBD1 as a possible D gene (5 bases). The CDR3 sequence is 15 residues long. The V gene lost 7 bases and the J gene lost 0 bases, with 15 bases spanning the gap. The germline gives CDR1 MNHEY, CDR2 SVGEGT. The CDR3 DNA sequence: TGTGCCAGCAATCTGAGGGAGGGGACTAACTATGGCTACACCTTC. Protein sequence: CASNLREGTNYGYTF.

This clonotype has a handful of counts. This rearrangement joins TRBV6-1 to TRBJ2-5, with D possibly being TRBD1 or TRBD2 (5 bases each). The V and J ends lost 6 bases and 1 base respectively, with 15 bases between them. The CDR3 spans 15 residues. Germline lookup yields CDR1 MNHNS and CDR2 SASEGT. The CDR3, as DNA: TGTGCCAGCAGGCCTCCGGGACGGATCCAAGAGACCCAGTACTTC. This codes for CASRPPGRIQETQYF.

This rearrangement joins TRBV29-1 to TRBJ2-1, with D hard to call. This CDR3 has 14 amino acids. V was pared by 7 bases and J by 7 bases, with 20 bases between. CDR1 and CDR2 from the germline V gene are SQVTM and ANQGSEA. This CDR3 reads CSGDLSGAWNEQFF. The CDR3 nucleotides read TGCAGCGGTGACCTCTCGGGCGCGTGGAATGAGCAGTTCTTC.

In this sample, this clonotype turned up many times. The rearrangement links TRBV12-3 or TRBV12-4 to TRBJ1-4; 9 nucleotides line up with TRBD1. The CDR3 spans 16 residues. Germline trimming cut 8 bases from V and 7 bases from J; bases unmatched to any gene: 14. CDR3 amino acids: CASSPRPGQGSEKLFF. For the CDR3, the DNA is TGTGCCAGCTCCCCAAGGCCGGGACAGGGTAGTGAAAAACTGTTTTTT.

This clonotype has more than one count but fewer than ten. The J gene is TRBJ2-2, the V gene TRBV5-5, with D hard to call. Germline lookup yields CDR1 SGHKS and CDR2 YYEKEE (reference sequence). Trimming removed 4 bases from V and 0 bases from J, with 10 bases in between. The CDR3 runs to 15 residues. The CDR3, as DNA: TGTGCCAGCAGCAGTGAAAGGGCGAACACCGGGGAGCTGTTTTTT. It encodes CASSSERANTGELFF.

In this sample, this clonotype turned up many times. This sequence joins TRBV20-1 and TRBJ1-4; maybe TRBD1 (5 bases). There are 16 residues in the CDR3. The germline V and J ends were trimmed by 1 base and 0 bases, with 12 bases remaining between them. The germline CDR1 and CDR2 sequences are DFQATT and SNEGSKA (reference sequence). For the CDR3, the DNA is TGCAGTGCTAGAGCCCCATCCAGGGCAACTAATGAAAAACTGTTTTTT. As protein: CSARAPSRATNEKLFF.

This clonotype occurred a few times. This rearrangement joins TRBV30 to TRBJ2-7; D not resolved. V shed 2 bases and J shed 0 bases, with 14 bases lying between them. The CDR3 has 15 residues. Germline V gives CDR1 GTSNPN, CDR2 SVGIG (reference sequence). The CDR3: CAWSRINPNSYEQYF. CDR3 nucleotide sequence: TGTGCCTGGAGTCGGATCAATCCTAACTCCTACGAGCAGTACTTC. Combining the CDR3 with reference TRBV30 and TRBJ2-7 gives the whole variable domain SQTIHQWPATLVQPVGSPLSLECTVEGTSNPNLYWYRQAAGRGLQLLFYSVGIGQISSEVPQNLSASRPQDRQFILSSKKLLLSDSGFYLCAWSRINPNSYEQYFGPGTRLTVT.

This clonotype was observed a few times. The chain carries TRBV20-1 and TRBJ2-7; the D gene is possibly TRBD1 (6 bases). CDR1 is DFQATT and CDR2 is SNEGSKA in the germline V gene (reference sequence). The V gene lost 3 bases and the J gene lost 3 bases, with 12 bases spanning the gap. This CDR3 comprises 13 residues. The CDR3 region has the DNA TGCAGTGCTAGTTCCCGGACAGACTACGAGCAGTACTTC. Its translation is CSASSRTDYEQYF.

This sequence joins TRBV29-1 and TRBJ2-7; no clear D gene. The CDR3 consists of 12 residues. V lost 5 bases and J lost 2, with 10 bases in between. The germline gives CDR1 SQVTM, CDR2 ANQGSEA. The CDR3 coding sequence is TGCAGCGTTCGAACTACCGCCTACGAGCAGTACTTC. Protein product: CSVRTTAYEQYF.

This clonotype was seen a few times. V usage is TRBV6-2 or TRBV6-3 and J usage is TRBJ2-5; tentatively, D is TRBD2 (5 bases). This CDR3 comprises 16 residues. Germline CDR1 MNHEY, CDR2 SVGEGT. Trimming removed 6 bases at V and 2 bases at J, with 19 bases between. CDR3 in DNA: TGTGCCAGCAGCCCTGGACTGACCACCGTACAAGAGACCCAGTACTTC. It encodes CASSPGLTTVQETQYF.

This clonotype has a handful of counts. The chain links TRBV20-1 to TRBJ1-2, with D unclear. The CDR3 totals 12 residues. The V and J ends lost 6 bases and 0 bases respectively, with 8 bases between them. Germline-derived CDR1 and CDR2 are DFQATT and SNEGSKA (reference sequence). The CDR3 loop reads CSAPAANYGYTF. The DNA of the CDR3 is TGCAGTGCCCCAGCCGCTAACTATGGCTACACCTTC.

The table lists this clonotype with many counts. The chain couples TRBV7-2 to TRBJ2-1; weak D call: TRBD2 (5 bases). This CDR3 spans 16 amino acids. Germline-derived CDR1 and CDR2 are SGHTA and FQGNSA. V was cut by 2 bases and J by 0 bases, with 11 bases left in between. CDR3 sequence reads: CASSLSSASSYNEQFF. Written as DNA, the CDR3 is TGTGCCAGCAGCTTAAGTAGCGCGAGCTCCTACAATGAGCAGTTCTTC.

The V gene is TRBV11-2, the J gene TRBJ2-3, with no clear D. Germline V CDR1 and CDR2: SGHAT, FQNNGV. The CDR3 sequence is 16 residues long. V lost 2 bases and J lost 2, with 14 bases in between. DNA of the CDR3: TGTGCCAGCAGCTTACAGTATACGTATGACACAGATACGCAGTATTTT. Its protein product is CASSLQYTYDTDTQYF.

This clonotype was detected ten times or more. The rearrangement uses TRBV6-5 and TRBJ2-2, with TRBD1 matching 8 bases. The CDR3 runs 16 residues. Germline V gene lookup returns CDR1 MNHEY and CDR2 SVGAGI. V was pared by 2 bases and J by 10 bases, with 12 bases of the junction left unmatched. The CDR3: CASSYPGTGAPVELFF. CDR3 nucleotides: TGTGCCAGCAGTTACCCCGGGACAGGAGCCCCAGTGGAGCTGTTTTTT.

Many counts were recorded for this clonotype. V gene TRBV20-1 combines with J gene TRBJ1-4, with D maybe TRBD1 (6 bases). This CDR3 contains 15 residues. Germline V gene lookup returns CDR1 DFQATT and CDR2 SNEGSKA (reference sequence). V lost 0 bases and J 2 bases, leaving 10 bases between the germline ends. The CDR3 DNA follows: TGCAGTGCTAGAGATCAGGACAGCACTAATGAAAAACTGTTTTTT. It specifies CSARDQDSTNEKLFF.

The sample holds many counts of this clonotype. V usage is TRBV6-2 or TRBV6-3 and J usage is TRBJ2-7; 9 bases fit TRBD1. CDR3 length equals 16 residues. J was trimmed by 3 bases and V by 2 bases; bases with no gene match: 8. CDR1 MNHEY and CDR2 SVGEGT come from the germline V gene. In nucleotides, the CDR3 is TGTGCCAGCAGTTACGGGGGACAGGGAGCACACTACGAGCAGTACTTC. Residues: CASSYGGQGAHYEQYF.

As regards this clonotype: A much more abundant neighbour one base away suggests this may be a read error. This sequence joins TRBV7-2 and TRBJ2-2, with D tentatively TRBD2 (5 bases). The CDR3 covers 15 residues. Germline loops: CDR1 SGHTA, CDR2 FQGNSA. CDR3 coding DNA: TGTGCCAGCAGCTTAGCGACTAAGAACACCGGGGAGCTGGTTTTT. Encoded protein: CASSLATKNTGELVF.

This clonotype appeared many times. The rearrangement joins TRBV20-1 to TRBJ1-1; maybe TRBD1 (5 bases). The germline CDR1 and CDR2 sequences are DFQATT and SNEGSKA (reference sequence). Trimming removed 2 bases from V and 7 bases from J, with 14 bases in between. The CDR3 spans 13 residues. The CDR3 loop reads CSARSGGLGEAFF. Written as DNA, the CDR3 is TGCAGTGCTAGATCGGGGGGGTTGGGTGAAGCTTTCTTT.

This chain links TRBV10-3 with TRBJ1-1, with D perhaps matching TRBD1 (6 bases). The CDR3 contains 14 residues. Germline CDR1 is ENHRY and CDR2 is SYGVKD. Trimming removed 6 bases at V and 0 bases at J, with 11 bases between. CDR3 region: CAISADSLNTEAFF. The CDR3 DNA reads as TGTGCCATCAGCGCGGACAGCTTGAACACTGAAGCTTTCTTT.